The sequence of this T cell receptor beta chain was determined in a study of blood T cell repertoires in COVID-19. Study as a whole: Italy, Spain and the United States were the sources of the convalescent and acute COVID-19 samples. The cDNA or gDNA used as material had been derived from T cells, B-cell-depleted T cells, or PBMCs.

Germline-derived CDR1 and CDR2 are WSHSY and SAAADI. V lost 3 bases and J 1 base, leaving 8 bases between the germline ends. The CDR3 is 14 amino acids. Original analysis: Reference gene primer amplification gave nucleated cell count estimates. Sequenced by immunoSEQ multiplex PCR; TCRdb stores in-frame clones only, minus some. The D gene and trimming were derived from the DNA, and the V and J assignments and clone size from that table. Altogether about 240,000 clones are present, around 86% being singletons, with the ten largest covering roughly an eighth. This receptor was identified in a woman in her sixties or seventies with active or convalescent COVID-19. This sequence joins TRBV10-2 and TRBJ2-3; D remains ambiguous. The sequenced sample was peripheral blood. The CDR3 bases are TGCGCCAGCAGTGATAGTCTGGGCACAGATACGCAGTATTTT. Its translation: CASSDSLGTDTQYF.